Shown below are 24 T cell receptor beta chains from a single sample sequenced in a study of tumor and adjacent non-tumor tissue in lung cancer. RNA was extracted from bulk tissue without any cell sorting. A modified ARM-PCR protocol with three rounds of nested PCR amplified TCRbeta. TCRdb called the multiplex PCR reads again in MiXCR, with one record for every CDR3 protein. The sample comprises 100,000 to 150,000 distinct CDR3 sequences, about 66% of which are singletons, and around 13% rests with the top ten. The sequenced sample consisted of lung tumor tissue. The receptors were gathered from a man in his thirties or forties with non-small cell lung cancer.

Details on this clonotype: A much larger clone sits a single nucleotide away, making a read error possible. The genes are TRBV13 and TRBJ1-1; D perhaps matches TRBD1 (5 bases). Deletions cut 3 bases from V and 11 bases from J, with 13 bases between. The CDR3 is 12 amino acids. Germline lookup yields CDR1 PRHDT and CDR2 FYEKMQ (reference sequence). In DNA form, the CDR3 reads TGTGCCAGCAGCTTGGGGCGCTGGCAGGCTTTCTTT. Encoded protein: CASSLGRWQAFF.

Of note for this clonotype: This may arise from a read error, as a much more abundant clone is one base away. The conserved phenylalanine or tryptophan normally closing the CDR3 is absent here, so this likely arose from a read error. V usage is TRBV29-1 and J usage is TRBJ2-2, with TRBD2 matching over 16 bases. This CDR3 spans 17 amino acids. The germline gives CDR1 SQVTM, CDR2 ANQGSEA. The junction had 6 bases not matched to a gene; V was cut back by 6 bases and J by 2 bases. CDR3 DNA sequence: TGCAGCGTCGAGGGACTAGCGGGGGGGGGTAACACCGGGGAGCTGTTTTTA. Protein: CSVEGLAGGGNTGELFL.

This clonotype was found many times. The chain recombines TRBV10-2 with TRBJ2-1, with no clear D. The CDR3 length is 13 residues. The V and J ends lost 2 bases and 8 bases respectively, with 10 bases between them. Germline V gives CDR1 WSHSY, CDR2 SAAADI. CDR3: CASSEAPPDEQFF. The CDR3 DNA follows: TGCGCCAGCAGTGAGGCCCCGCCTGATGAGCAGTTCTTC.

This sequence joins TRBV12-3 or TRBV12-4 and TRBJ1-1; unclear D gene. CDR3 size: 14 residues. Trimming shortened V by 3 bases and J by 5 bases, and 13 bases separated the two germline ends. The CDR3 DNA is TGTGCCAGCAGTTTTGAGACACTAAATACTGAAGCTTTCTTT. It translates to CASSFETLNTEAFF.

The chain uses TRBV29-1 and TRBJ2-1; 10 bases map to TRBD1. CDR3 length equals 14 residues. With 7 bases clipped from V and 9 bases from J, the junction kept 12 bases outside the gene matches. From germline, CDR1 is SQVTM and CDR2 ANQGSEA. CDR3 region: CSDPDRGLFSEQFF. The CDR3 DNA sequence: TGCAGCGACCCCGACAGGGGGCTCTTCAGTGAGCAGTTCTTC.

This clonotype appeared many times. This chain uses TRBV4-1 with TRBJ1-1, with TRBD1 matching over 7 bases. Trimming cost V 0 bases and J 1 base; bases outside gene matches: 5. There are 16 residues in the CDR3. Germline CDR1 and CDR2: MGHRA and YSYEKL. CDR3 nucleotides: TGCGCCAGCAGCCAAGATTTATACAGGGGGAACACTGAAGCTTTCTTT. It yields the protein CASSQDLYRGNTEAFF.

Remarks on this clonotype: A much larger clone lies a single base off, so this may be a read error. The chain is built from TRBV4-2 and TRBJ1-2, with TRBD1 matching over 7 bases. Germline V CDR1 and CDR2: LGHNA, YNFKEQ. The trim removed 1 base at V and 0 bases at J, leaving 2 bases unmatched. The CDR3 is made up of 15 amino acids. The CDR3 DNA reads TGTGCCAGCAGCCAAGTTGGGACAGCTAACTATGGCTACACCTTC. Residues: CASSQVGTANYGYTF.

About this clonotype: One end of the junction varies from germline; a read error may be responsible. The J gene is TRBJ1-5, the V gene TRBV6-2 or TRBV6-3, with TRBD1 as a possible D gene (6 bases). The length of the CDR3 is 16 residues. The V gene's germline CDR1 is MNHEY and CDR2 SVGEGT. The CDR3 loop reads CANSDLMTGGNQPQHF. DNA for the CDR3: TGTGCCAACAGTGACCTAATGACAGGAGGTAATCAGCCCCAGCATTTT.

With regard to this clonotype: As the CDR3 is not closed by the conserved phenylalanine or tryptophan, this likely results from a read error. The gene calls are TRBV13 and TRBJ2-1; TRBD2 aligns across 8 bases. Germline V gene lookup returns CDR1 PRHDT and CDR2 FYEKMQ (reference sequence). The CDR3 loop spans 14 amino acids. Trimming at V came to 2 bases and at J to 7 bases, leaving 4 bases not matched to a gene. CDR3 sequence reads: CASSLRASGNEQFS. The DNA for the CDR3 is TGTGCCAGCAGCTTAAGGGCTAGCGGGAATGAGCAGTTCTCC.

The V call is TRBV9, the J call TRBJ2-7; the match to TRBD2 covers 9 bases. CDR1 and CDR2 (germline): SGDLS, YYNGEE. This CDR3 comprises 16 residues. J was trimmed by 1 base and V by 0 bases; bases with no gene match: 5. The CDR3 nucleotides are TGTGCCAGCAGCGTAGTACTAGCGGGCACATCCTACGAGCAGTACTTC. This sequence encodes CASSVVLAGTSYEQYF.

Points on this clonotype: The conserved phenylalanine or tryptophan is not found at the CDR3 terminus, so this likely reflects a read error. The rearrangement joins TRBV11-3 to TRBJ2-2, with 9 bases fitting TRBD1. Germline-derived CDR1 and CDR2 are SGHNT and YENEEA. This CDR3 spans 15 amino acids. The DNA of the CDR3 is TGTGCTAGCAGCCGGGGACAGGGAAACACCGGGGAGCTGTTTTCT. Its protein product is CASSRGQGNTGELFS.

Worth noting for this clonotype: A clone one base away is much larger, so this may be a read error. It is likely a read error, because the conserved phenylalanine at the end of the CDR3 is missing. The chain combines TRBV4-1 with TRBJ2-7, with 7 positions matching TRBD2. The V gene end was trimmed by 0 bases and the J gene end by 0 bases; junction bases not matched to a gene: 14. The V gene's germline CDR1 is MGHRA and CDR2 YSYEKL. This CDR3 has 19 residues. The DNA of the CDR3 is TGCGCCAGCAGCCAAGATTCGATTGAGCGGGGCCTGAGCTCCTACGAGCAGTACTCC. This encodes CASSQDSIERGLSSYEQYS.

V usage is TRBV7-9 and J usage is TRBJ2-7; TRBD2 agrees at 10 bases. Per the germline V gene, CDR1 is SEHNR and CDR2 is FQNEAQ (reference sequence). This CDR3 has 15 residues. V trimming: 0 bases; J trimming: 5 bases; junction bases outside the gene matches: 4. Here the CDR3 DNA reads TGTGCCAGCAGCTTAGCGGCAGCGGGAGGGGACGAGCAGTACTTC. Its translation: CASSLAAAGGDEQYF.

This clonotype was detected a few times. Germline and junction disagree at one end, which may indicate a read error. The J gene is TRBJ2-5, the V gene TRBV6-5; TRBD1 aligns across 7 bases. The CDR3 extends over 14 amino acids. The germline CDR1 and CDR2 sequences are MNHEY and SVGAGI. CDR3 bases: TGTGCCAGCAGCCGGACAGGCCCGCAAGAGACCCAGTACTTT. It codes for CASSRTGPQETQYF.

As regards this clonotype: The junction differs from germline at one of its ends, possibly a read error. The CDR3 region has the DNA TGTGCCAGCAGTTCGGGGGACATCCGGGGTACAGTTACGCGGTATTTT. Its translation: CASSSGDIRGTVTRYF. V usage is TRBV6-5 and J usage is TRBJ2-3, with D perhaps matching TRBD1 or TRBD2 (6 bases each). CDR3 length: 16 residues. In germline, CDR1 is MNHEY, CDR2 SVGAGI.

This clonotype was seen many times. The V gene is TRBV20-1, the J gene TRBJ1-2; TRBD1 matches 7 bases. Per the germline V gene, CDR1 is DFQATT and CDR2 is SNEGSKA (reference sequence). This CDR3 comprises 15 residues. Losses at the gene ends were 0 bases for V and 2 bases for J; bases not matched to a gene: 6. In nucleotides, the CDR3 is TGCAGTGCTAGAGATTCGAGACAGGGAAACTATGGCTACACCTTC. It translates to CSARDSRQGNYGYTF.

With respect to this clonotype: Since a much larger clone is just one base distant, this may be a read error. The V gene is TRBV20-1, the J gene TRBJ2-5, with no clear D. The CDR3 runs to 13 residues. Per germline, CDR1 DFQATT and CDR2 SNEGSKA (reference sequence). The CDR3 nucleotides read TGCAGTGTTAGAGCTGGGGTCGAAGAGACCCAGTACTTC. It codes for CSVRAGVEETQYF.

Points on this clonotype: This clone may be a read error of a much larger clone one base away. The chain is built from TRBV4-1 and TRBJ2-1; TRBD2 matches at 10 bases. CDR1 and CDR2 from the germline V gene are MGHRA and YSYEKL. The CDR3 extends over 20 amino acids. DNA for the CDR3: TGCGCCAGCAGCCTCACCCTTATAGCGGGGGGCCACCAAACCTACAATGAGCAGCTCTTC. Its protein product is CASSLTLIAGGHQTYNEQLF.

The chain is built from TRBV6-2 or TRBV6-3 and TRBJ1-5; 10 nucleotides line up with TRBD1. The junction had 15 bases not matched to a gene; V was cut back by 8 bases and J by 8 bases. Per germline, CDR1 MNHEY and CDR2 SVGEGT. The CDR3 has 16 amino acids. The CDR3 DNA follows: TGTGCCAGCCTACAAACCGGACAGGGGGAAGATGAGCCCCAGCATTTT. Protein sequence: CASLQTGQGEDEPQHF.

Note on this clonotype: A read error is likely, as this CDR3 ends without the conserved phenylalanine or tryptophan. The DNA of the CDR3 is TGTGCCAGCAGCTTAGTGGGAGTGGGGAATGAGCAGTTCCTC. It yields the protein CASSLVGVGNEQFL. V usage is TRBV7-9 and J usage is TRBJ2-1, with TRBD2 as a possible D gene (5 bases). The CDR3 is 14 residues long. The germline gives CDR1 SEHNR, CDR2 FQNEAQ (reference sequence). V was cut by 1 base and J by 7 bases, with 11 bases left in between.

This clonotype has a count of ten or more. The gene calls are TRBV14 and TRBJ1-6; D might be TRBD1 (5 bases). Trimming shortened V by 4 bases and J by 8 bases, and 18 bases separated the two germline ends. Germline V lookup: CDR1 SGHDN, CDR2 FVKESK. CDR3 length equals 16 residues. The CDR3 reads CASSPLGQGPDSPLHF. CDR3 DNA: TGTGCCAGCAGCCCGTTGGGGCAGGGACCGGATTCACCCCTCCACTTT. Variable domain in full (rest from reference TRBV14 and TRBJ1-6): EAGVTQFPSHSVIEKGQTVTLRCDPISGHDNLYWYRRVMGKEIKFLLHFVKESKQDESGMPNNRFLAERTGGTYSTLKVQPAELEDSGVYFCASSPLGQGPDSPLHFGNGTRLTVT.

This chain links TRBV6-5 with TRBJ2-5, with D possibly matching TRBD1 (5 bases). The CDR3 spans 14 residues. From germline, CDR1 is MNHEY and CDR2 SVGAGI. The V gene lost 2 bases and the J gene lost 5 bases, with 12 bases spanning the gap. The CDR3 loop reads CASSYDSSMETQYF. CDR3 sequence (DNA): TGTGCCAGCAGTTACGACAGCAGTATGGAGACCCAGTACTTC.

The V call is TRBV6-6, the J call TRBJ1-1; a weak D match, TRBD1 (5 bases). The CDR3 contains 17 residues. Germline CDR1 is MNHNY and CDR2 is SVGAGI (reference sequence). V was shortened by 6 bases and J by 2 bases, with 22 bases between the two germline ends. This CDR3 reads CASRKDTGPGLNTEAFF. Written as DNA, the CDR3 is TGTGCCAGCAGAAAGGATACTGGCCCAGGGCTAAACACTGAAGCTTTCTTT.

As concerns this clonotype: Given the absence of the conserved phenylalanine or tryptophan at the CDR3 end, a read error is likely. V gene TRBV6-1 combines with J gene TRBJ2-3, with 8 bases lining up with TRBD1. Unmatched junction bases numbered 0, after V lost 4 bases and J lost 0 bases. This CDR3 is built from 14 residues. Germline V gives CDR1 MNHNS, CDR2 SASEGT. The CDR3 DNA is TGTGCCAGCAGTGGGACAGGGAGCACAGATACGCAGTATTCT. Protein sequence: CASSGTGSTDTQYS.